This T cell receptor beta chain was identified in a study of human T cells and chemical hapten exposure. Study-level background: Predominantly women, the patients had alopecia areata, totalis or universalis.

CDR3 length equals 11 residues. Germline assignment: CDR1 LGHDT and CDR2 YNNKEL (reference sequence). TCRdb ran MiXCR on the RACE reads and lists one entry per CDR3 protein. The top ten hold around 3.5% of the sample, which has over 70,000 distinct CDR3 sequences, 7.5% to 9.5% seen once. This clonotype was seen at least ten times. Its antigen is as yet unknown. The junction differs from germline at one of its ends, possibly a read error. Regarding the study as a whole: DPC sensitization produced no change in TCRs with frequency above 1 in 1000.

Time point denoted: patch test 2, 6 weeks after DPC sensitization. Stated treatment: therapeutic diphenylcyclopropenone sensitization with weekly scalp DPC. The receptor's source is a woman aged 45-65 years with alopecia areata. Some clones in this sample may be carry-over from other donors' samples. The specimen was whole blood, collected in connection with sensitization to the hapten diphenylcyclopropenone (DPC). The rearrangement links TRBV3-1 to TRBJ1-2; D is uncertain. In nucleotides, the CDR3 is TGTGCCAGCAGCCTCCAGAGCAGTGTTAGCTTC. Translated, it gives CASSLQSSVSF.